The clone carrying this TCR beta chain was detected only a few times. Using immunoSEQ multiplex PCR, the repertoire was profiled, and TCRdb retains in-frame clones only, with some absent. Of 25,000 to 30,000 clones detected, roughly nine tenths appear once; the ten largest clones hold roughly 0.6%. These data are taken from a study of T cell changes during pregnancy in multiple sclerosis. Germline lookup yields CDR1 SNHLY and CDR2 FYNNEI. The ends lost 5 bases at V and 5 bases at J; junction bases unmatched: 2. This CDR3 is 13 amino acids long. The chain uses TRBV2 and TRBJ2-2, with 7 bases lining up with TRBD1. This TCR derives from a female donor in good health, enrolled as a control in a pregnancy study. The material was CD4+ T cells from peripheral blood mononuclear cells, obtained in the first trimester of pregnancy. CDR3 amino acids: CASSTGDTGELFF. The CDR3 DNA is TGTGCCAGCAGTACAGGGGATACCGGGGAGCTGTTTTTT.